Below, 2 T cell receptor beta chains from the same sample are listed, as sequenced in a study of read filtering for tumor transcriptome and immune sequencing. This library used roughly 400 ng RNA and molecular barcoded adaptors spanning alpha/delta and beta/gamma chains. One entry per CDR3 protein, called by TCRdb with MiXCR from the reads. The data contain 45,000 to 50,000 distinct CDR3 sequences, approximately 12% of them singletons. Sequencing was carried out using a population of CD138-negative cells sorted from bone marrow. The source of these receptors is a donor at least 40 years old with multiple myeloma.

The rearrangement joins TRBV7-3 to TRBJ2-1; D is uncertain. Deletions cut 5 bases from V and 4 bases from J, with 12 bases between. The CDR3 extends over 14 amino acids. Looked up from germline, CDR1 is SGHTA and CDR2 is FQGTGA. CDR3 sequence reads: CASSPTRDYNEQFF. DNA of the CDR3: TGTGCCAGCAGCCCAACAAGGGATTACAATGAGCAGTTCTTC.

The chain joins TRBV6-1 to TRBJ2-2, with D unresolved. V was pared by 3 bases and J by 10 bases, with 12 bases between. The CDR3 spans 13 residues. The germline gives CDR1 MNHNS, CDR2 SASEGT. The CDR3 loop is CASSEPLRQELFF. The CDR3 nucleotides are TGTGCCAGCAGTGAGCCCTTACGACAGGAGCTGTTTTTT.